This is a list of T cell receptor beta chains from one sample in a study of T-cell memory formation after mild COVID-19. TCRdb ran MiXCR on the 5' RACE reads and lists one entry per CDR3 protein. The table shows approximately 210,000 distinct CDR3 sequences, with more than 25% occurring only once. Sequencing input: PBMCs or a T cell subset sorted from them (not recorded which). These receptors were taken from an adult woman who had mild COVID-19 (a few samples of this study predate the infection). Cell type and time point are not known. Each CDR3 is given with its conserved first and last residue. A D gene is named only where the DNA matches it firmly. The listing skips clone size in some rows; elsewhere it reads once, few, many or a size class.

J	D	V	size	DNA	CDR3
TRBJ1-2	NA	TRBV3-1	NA	TGTGCCAGCAGCCAAACCCGAAGTGGGGACACCAACTATGGCTACACCTTC	CASSQTRSGDTNYGYTF
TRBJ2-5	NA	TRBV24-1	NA	TGTGCCACCAGTGCCCTATCCCGGGAGACCCAGTACTTC	CATSALSRETQYF
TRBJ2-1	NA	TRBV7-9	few	TGTGCCAGCAGCCTCCACGCAACCGGGGACTACAATGAGCAGTTCTTC	CASSLHATGDYNEQFF
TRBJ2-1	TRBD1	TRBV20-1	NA	TGCAGTGCTAGTAGGGGGCCGGGAAATGAGCAGTTCTTC	CSASRGPGNEQFF
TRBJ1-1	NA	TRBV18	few	TGTGCCAGCTCACCACCGAACGGCGATGAAGCTTTCTTT	CASSPPNGDEAFF
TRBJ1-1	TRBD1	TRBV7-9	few	TGTGCCAGCAGCCCGGGACAGTATCCGACTGAAGCTTTCTTT	CASSPGQYPTEAFF
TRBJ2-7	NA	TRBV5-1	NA	TGCGCCAGCAGCCCCTCTGGACACGTGAGCTCCTACGAGCAGTACTTC	CASSPSGHVSSYEQYF
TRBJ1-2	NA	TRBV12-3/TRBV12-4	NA	TGTGCCAGCACCCCTGTCGGCGGTGGCTACACCTTC	CASTPVGGGYTF
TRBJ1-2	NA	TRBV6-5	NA	TGTGCCAGCAGGCCAGGACGGCAGTATGGCTACACCTTC	CASRPGRQYGYTF
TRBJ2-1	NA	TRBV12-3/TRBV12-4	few	TGTGCCAGCAGCTCAACTACAGACAATGAGCAGTTCTTC	CASSSTTDNEQFF
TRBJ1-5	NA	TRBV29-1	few	TGCAGCGTTGCGACCGCTTATAGCAATCAGCCCCAGCATTTT	CSVATAYSNQPQHF
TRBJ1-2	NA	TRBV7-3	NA	TGTGCCAGCAGAAGGGGGGTGTTGGAGGTCCATGGCTACACCTTC	CASRRGVLEVHGYTF
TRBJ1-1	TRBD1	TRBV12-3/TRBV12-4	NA	TGTGCCAGCAGTTTACAGGGGGCCATCCCAGAAGCTTTCTTT	CASSLQGAIPEAFF
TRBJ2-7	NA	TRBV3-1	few	TGTGCCAGCGGAGGGACAGAGCTCTACGAGCAGTACTTC	CASGGTELYEQYF
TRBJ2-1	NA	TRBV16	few	TGTGCCAGCAGCCAAGCACAGGGCAACGAGCAGTTCTTC	CASSQAQGNEQFF
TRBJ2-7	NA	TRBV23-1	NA	TGCGCCAGCAGTCAATCCAAGAGACCCTACGAGCAGTACTTC	CASSQSKRPYEQYF
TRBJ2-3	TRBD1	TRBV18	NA	TGTGCCAGCTCACTGCGGCAGGGGGGCACAGATACGCAGTATTTT	CASSLRQGGTDTQYF
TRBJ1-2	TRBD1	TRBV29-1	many	TGCAGCGCCGGACAGGGGGATGGCTACACCTTC	CSAGQGDGYTF
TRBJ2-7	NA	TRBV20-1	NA	TGCAGTGCTAGTCTCAGCGGCCAATCCTACGAGCAGTACTTC	CSASLSGQSYEQYF
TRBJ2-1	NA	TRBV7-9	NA	TGTGCCAGCAGCTCCCCATCTTACAATGAGCAGTTCTTC	CASSSPSYNEQFF
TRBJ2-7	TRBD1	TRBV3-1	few	TGTGCCAGCAGTAAAAACAGGGGTTCCTACGAGCAGTACTTC	CASSKNRGSYEQYF
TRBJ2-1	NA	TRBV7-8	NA	TGTGCCAGCAGCGCACCCCCCGGACGGGAGCAGTTCTTC	CASSAPPGREQFF
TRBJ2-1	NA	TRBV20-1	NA	TGCAGTGCTAGGTCGCGCCGGACCTACAATGAGCAGTTCTTC	CSARSRRTYNEQFF
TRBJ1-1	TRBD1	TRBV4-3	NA	TGCGCCAGCAGCCAAGACGGACAGGGGGTCCCGAACACTGAAGCTTTCTTT	CASSQDGQGVPNTEAFF
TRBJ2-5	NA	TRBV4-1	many	TGCGCCAGCAGCCACCAAGGGAAGGACGGCGCAGGGGCCCAGTACTTC	CASSHQGKDGAGAQYF
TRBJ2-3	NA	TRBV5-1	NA	TGCGCCAGCAGACCGGGGTTTGATCTCCGGGATACGCAGTATTTT	CASRPGFDLRDTQYF
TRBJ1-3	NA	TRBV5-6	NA	TGTGCCAGCAGCCTAGGACAGGGAAACACCATATATTTT	CASSLGQGNTIYF
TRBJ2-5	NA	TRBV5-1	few	TGCGCCAGCAGCTATGACCGGGCCGGGGAGACCCAGTACTTC	CASSYDRAGETQYF
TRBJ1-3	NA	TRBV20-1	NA	TGCAGTGCGATAAACGTGTTAACCACTGGAAACACCATATATTTT	CSAINVLTTGNTIYF
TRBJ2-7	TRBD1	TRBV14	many	TGTGCCAGCAGCCGACAGGGAACCTACGAGCAGTACTTC	CASSRQGTYEQYF
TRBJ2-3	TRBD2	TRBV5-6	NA	TGTGCCAGCAGCTCCTTGGGACTAGATGATGGGGATACGCAGTATTTT	CASSSLGLDDGDTQYF
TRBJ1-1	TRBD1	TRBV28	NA	TGTGCCAGCAGCAAGGACAGGGCTGAAGCTTTCTTT	CASSKDRAEAFF
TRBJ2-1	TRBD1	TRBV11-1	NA	TGTGCCAGCAGCCTGACAGGGGTGTTATACAATGAGCAGTTCTTC	CASSLTGVLYNEQFF
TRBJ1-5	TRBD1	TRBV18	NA	TGTGCCAGCTCCCCAGGGGGCGATCAGCCCCAGCATTTT	CASSPGGDQPQHF
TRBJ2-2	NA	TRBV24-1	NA	TGTGCCACCAGTGATTTGTGGGGAGGTACCGGGGAGCTGTTTTTT	CATSDLWGGTGELFF
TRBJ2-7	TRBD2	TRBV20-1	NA	TGCAGTGCAACTAGCGGGGGATATTCGTACGAGCAGTACTTC	CSATSGGYSYEQYF
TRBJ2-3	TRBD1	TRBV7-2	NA	TGTGCCAGCAGCTCCGCCGGGACAGGGCTGGACACGCAGTATTTT	CASSSAGTGLDTQYF
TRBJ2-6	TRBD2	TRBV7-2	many	TGTGCCATCCGGGGGCGGGAGGCTCGTGGGGCCAACGTCCTGACTTTC	CAIRGREARGANVLTF
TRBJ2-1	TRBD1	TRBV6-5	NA	TGTGCCAGCAGCTCGGGACAGCCCGATGAGCAGTTCTTC	CASSSGQPDEQFF
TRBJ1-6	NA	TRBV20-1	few	TGCAGTGCTAGAGAAGATTCACCCCTCCACTTT	CSAREDSPLHF
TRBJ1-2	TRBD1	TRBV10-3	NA	TGTGCCATCAGTGTTCAGGGGGAAAGCTATGGCTACACCTTC	CAISVQGESYGYTF
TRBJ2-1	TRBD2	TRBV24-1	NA	TGTGCCACCAGTGACCCGACTAGCGGGAGAGTCTATGAGCAGTTCTTC	CATSDPTSGRVYEQFF
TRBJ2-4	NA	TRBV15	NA	TGTGCCACCAGCAGAGATCAGGGGGGCGGCCTAGCCAAAAACATTCAGTACTTC	CATSRDQGGGLAKNIQYF
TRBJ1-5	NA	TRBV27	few	TGTGCCAGCAGTCTATGGGGGGGTGGACCTGGTCAGCCCCAGCATTTT	CASSLWGGGPGQPQHF
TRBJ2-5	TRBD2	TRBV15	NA	TGTGCCACCAGCAGACAGGCAGCGGGGTTAGAGACCCAGTACTTC	CATSRQAAGLETQYF
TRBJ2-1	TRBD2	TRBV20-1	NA	TGCAGTGCTAGAGATCTGCGACTAGCGGGAGGGAATGAGCAGTTCTTC	CSARDLRLAGGNEQFF
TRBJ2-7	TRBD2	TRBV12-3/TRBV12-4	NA	TGTGCCAGCAGCTATTTTGCGGGAGGGCCGAACTACGAGCAGTACTTC	CASSYFAGGPNYEQYF
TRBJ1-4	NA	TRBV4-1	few	TGCGCCAGCAGCCAAGAGGCCAAGGCAACTAATGAAAAACTGTTTTTT	CASSQEAKATNEKLFF